The rows below give T cell receptor beta chains drawn from one sample of a study of a mutant IDH1 vaccine in newly diagnosed glioma. For these receptors, no antigen is known. Only in-frame clones appear in the TCRdb table, and some are missing; sequencing was by immunoSEQ multiplex PCR. Counted here are just under 70,000 clones, roughly 83% occurring once; the ten biggest clones make up approximately 12%. Sequencing used PBMCs, obtained from a glioma patient whose treatment included an IDH1 peptide vaccine. These receptor sequences come from a man between 18 and 35 years old with glioma. Both conserved end residues are part of each CDR3. The order of the fields is clone size, D gene, J gene, V gene, CDR3 DNA, CDR3 protein. The D gene is left open where the match is weak. Size values are once, few and many counts, or a class for expanded clones, and some rows have none.

NA	TRBD1	TRBJ1-5	TRBV19	TGTGCCAGTAGTCTCCCAGGGGGCGGCAATCAGCCCCAGCATTTT	CASSLPGGGNQPQHF
NA	NA	TRBJ1-5	TRBV7-2	TGTGCCAGCAGCCCCAGCATATTTCAGCCCCAGCATTTT	CASSPSIFQPQHF
NA	NA	TRBJ1-1	TRBV7-9	TGTGCCAGCATCAAACAGGTGGGGGTGAACACTGAAGCTTTCTTT	CASIKQVGVNTEAFF
NA	NA	TRBJ2-7	TRBV7-9	TGTGCCAGCAGCTTAAGTCAATCTCCCTTCGTCGAGCAGTACTTC	CASSLSQSPFVEQYF
NA	NA	TRBJ1-2	TRBV4-1	TGCGCCAGCAGCCGGGTAACAAATTCGGCTAGTCCGGGCTACACCTTC	CASSRVTNSASPGYTF
NA	TRBD1	TRBJ1-4	TRBV4-3	TGCGCCAGCAGCCAAGATAGCCGACAGGGGTTTGAAAAACTGTTTTTT	CASSQDSRQGFEKLFF
once	NA	TRBJ1-3	TRBV6-5	TGTGCCAGCAGCCCTCGCGTGCGCGGAAACACCATATATTTT	CASSPRVRGNTIYF
NA	NA	TRBJ1-2	TRBV30	TGTGCCTGGACCCGCAGGTGGTTAGCTAACTATGGCTACACCTTC	CAWTRRWLANYGYTF
NA	TRBD1	TRBJ2-7	TRBV29-1	TGCAGCGTTGATCGTTTGGGACAGGGCTCCTACGAGCAGTACTTC	CSVDRLGQGSYEQYF
NA	NA	TRBJ1-6	TRBV6-5	TGTGCCAGCAGTTTCCGGGCCGAGGGCTCACCCCTCCACTTT	CASSFRAEGSPLHF
NA	TRBD1	TRBJ1-5	TRBV6-7	TGTGCCAGCAGCGGACAGGTCGAACGCGATCAGCCCCAGCATTTT	CASSGQVERDQPQHF
NA	NA	TRBJ2-7	TRBV2	TGTGCCAGCAGTGAGTCCGCGGGGCCCTACGAGCAGTACTTC	CASSESAGPYEQYF
few	NA	TRBJ1-5	TRBV11-2	TGTGCCAGCAGCTTATCAGCGTCTGACCCCCAGCATTTT	CASSLSASDPQHF
NA	NA	TRBJ2-7	TRBV5-1	TGCGCCAGCAGCTTGGAGGGGGTCTCCTACGAGCAGTACTTC	CASSLEGVSYEQYF
NA	NA	TRBJ2-7	TRBV5-6	TGTGCCAGCAGCCCCCCGTACGGTACAGGCCTAAGCTCCTACGAGCAGTACTTC	CASSPPYGTGLSSYEQYF
NA	TRBD2	TRBJ2-5	TRBV5-1	TGCGCCAGCAGAAGACTAGCGGGGATAGAGGCCCAGTACTTC	CASRRLAGIEAQYF
NA	NA	TRBJ1-5	TRBV19	TGTGCCAGTAGTATGGTGGACAGACTTAATCAGCCCCAGCATTTT	CASSMVDRLNQPQHF
NA	TRBD1	TRBJ2-2	TRBV7-3	TGTGCCAGCAGCTTGGGACAGGGGACCGGGGAGCTGTTTTTT	CASSLGQGTGELFF
NA	NA	TRBJ1-4	TRBV27	TGTGCCAGCAGGCCCCGACTAGGTGAAAAACTGTTTTTT	CASRPRLGEKLFF
NA	NA	TRBJ1-2	TRBV4-2	TGTGCCAGCAGCCAAAAGCGGGGCGCGGACTATGGCTACACCTTC	CASSQKRGADYGYTF
NA	TRBD1	TRBJ2-3	TRBV7-2	TGTGCCAGCAGCTTACGGACAGGGGAAACAGATACGCAGTATTTT	CASSLRTGETDTQYF
once	TRBD1	TRBJ1-4	TRBV28	TGTGCCAGCAGTCACCTCAGGCTGGGACAGGGGAGTGAAAAACTGTTTTTT	CASSHLRLGQGSEKLFF
once	NA	TRBJ1-2	TRBV6-5	TGTGCCAGCAGTTACTCGGGGCGGAACTATGGCTACACCTTC	CASSYSGRNYGYTF
NA	NA	TRBJ1-5	TRBV18	TGTGCCAGCTCACCGGAACAGTATCAGCCCCAGCATTTT	CASSPEQYQPQHF
NA	TRBD2	TRBJ2-7	TRBV19	TGTGCCAGTAGTATCGGACTAGCCGTCGGCTACGAGCAGTACTTC	CASSIGLAVGYEQYF
NA	TRBD1	TRBJ2-1	TRBV6-5	TGTGCCAGCAGTGAGACAGGGCGCAATGAGCAGTTCTTC	CASSETGRNEQFF
once	NA	TRBJ1-2	TRBV6-5	TGTGCCAGCAGTTACCGCAGTGGAGGCTATGGCTACACCTTC	CASSYRSGGYGYTF
NA	TRBD1	TRBJ2-4	TRBV10-1	TGCGCCAGCAGTGAGCCTACGGGACAGCCTGTGGACATTCAGTACTTC	CASSEPTGQPVDIQYF
NA	TRBD2	TRBJ2-7	TRBV4-1	TGCGCCAGCAGCCGGACTAGCGGAGGGTACGAGCAGTACTTC	CASSRTSGGYEQYF
NA	TRBD2	TRBJ2-5	TRBV13	TGTGCCAGCAGCACCAGACTAGCGGGGCGATCGAGAGAGACCCAGTACTTC	CASSTRLAGRSRETQYF
NA	NA	TRBJ1-1	TRBV13	TGTGCCAGCAGCTTTACAGGGAGGCGGGGCCCTGAAGCTTTCTTT	CASSFTGRRGPEAFF
NA	NA	TRBJ2-5	TRBV30	TGTGCCTGGAGTATAGGGACGGGGGAGACCCAGTACTTC	CAWSIGTGETQYF
NA	NA	TRBJ2-7	TRBV19	TGTGCCAGTAGTATCAGGGTAGGTGGCGAGCAGTACTTC	CASSIRVGGEQYF
NA	NA	TRBJ2-3	TRBV29-1	TGCAGCGTCGATCGTCGGGGGACAGATACGCAGTATTTT	CSVDRRGTDTQYF
NA	NA	TRBJ1-6	TRBV4-3	TGCGCCAGCAGCCAAGATCTTTTCAGCTATAATTCACCCCTCCACTTT	CASSQDLFSYNSPLHF
NA	NA	TRBJ2-5	TRBV5-6	TGTGCCAGCAGAACGACCCCCCAAGAGACCCAGTACTTC	CASRTTPQETQYF
NA	NA	TRBJ1-1	TRBV6-5	TGTGCCAGCAGTTACTCGGTGTCAGGGAACACTGAAGCTTTCTTT	CASSYSVSGNTEAFF
NA	TRBD2	TRBJ2-3	TRBV7-9	TGTGCCAGCAGCTTAACTAGCGGTAGCACAGATACGCAGTATTTT	CASSLTSGSTDTQYF
NA	NA	TRBJ1-1	TRBV29-1	TGCAGCGTTGGAGGGGGAAGGAGAACTTTCTTT	CSVGGGRRTFF
NA	NA	TRBJ2-7	TRBV5-6	TGTGCCAGCAGACTGTGGGGGGGCCACGAGCAGTACTTC	CASRLWGGHEQYF